Sequencing of this T cell receptor beta chain was carried out in a study of shared clonotypes between healthy human individuals. Generated by immunoSEQ multiplex PCR, the TCRdb table keeps only in-frame clones and is missing some. The sample contains about 820,000 clones, approximately 92% of which appear only once. Germline CDR1 is SEHNR and CDR2 is FQNEAQ (reference sequence). V was shortened by 5 bases and J by 5 bases, with 13 bases between the two germline ends. The CDR3 sequence is 14 residues long. The study's findings and limits: Naive subsets generally had larger estimated richness than memory subsets. Enrolling few donors narrowed the genetic and exposure-history diversity that was represented. Sharing across four donors was seen in 4% to 6.5% of naive CD4 clonotypes.

Details on this clone: As yet, its antigen is unknown.

Naive CD8 cells lacked CD45RO and underwent positive selection for CCR7, leaving out terminally differentiated effector memory CD45RA+ cells. This clonotype was obtained from a man aged 30 to 45 in good health. The source material was naive CD8+ T cells sorted from blood. The V call is TRBV7-9, the J call TRBJ1-5; D not resolved. The CDR3 sequence is CASSLGLWDQPQHF. Here the CDR3 DNA reads TGTGCCAGCAGCCTGGGTCTCTGGGATCAGCCCCAGCATTTT.